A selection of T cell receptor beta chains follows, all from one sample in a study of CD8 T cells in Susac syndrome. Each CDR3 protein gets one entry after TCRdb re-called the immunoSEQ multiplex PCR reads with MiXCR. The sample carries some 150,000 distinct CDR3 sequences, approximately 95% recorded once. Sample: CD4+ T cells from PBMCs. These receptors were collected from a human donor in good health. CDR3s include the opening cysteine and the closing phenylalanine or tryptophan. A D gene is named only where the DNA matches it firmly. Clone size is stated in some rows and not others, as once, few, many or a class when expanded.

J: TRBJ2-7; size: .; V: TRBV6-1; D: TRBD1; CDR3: CASRPRGTGGYEQYF; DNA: TGTGCCAGCAGACCTCGAGGGACAGGGGGTTACGAGCAGTACTTC
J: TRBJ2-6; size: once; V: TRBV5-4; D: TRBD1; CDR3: CASSQTGQGFAGANVLIF; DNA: TGTGCCAGCAGCCAAACGGGACAGGGGTTCGCTGGGGCCAACGTCCTGATTTTC
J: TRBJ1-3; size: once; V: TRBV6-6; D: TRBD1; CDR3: CASIRDSNSGNTIYF; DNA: TGTGCCAGCATCCGGGACAGCAACTCTGGAAACACCATATATTTT
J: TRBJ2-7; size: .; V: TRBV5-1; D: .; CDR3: CASSYGLDGMGEYF; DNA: TGCGCCAGCAGCTACGGACTCGACGGGATGGGGGAGTACTTC
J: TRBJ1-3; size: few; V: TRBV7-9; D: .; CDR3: CASSPGPNGNTIYF; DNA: TGTGCCAGCAGCCCGGGACCTAATGGAAACACCATATATTTT
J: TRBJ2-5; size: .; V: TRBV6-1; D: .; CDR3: CASTQPPGTIAETQYF; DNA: TGTGCCAGCACTCAACCTCCGGGAACAATTGCTGAGACCCAGTACTTC
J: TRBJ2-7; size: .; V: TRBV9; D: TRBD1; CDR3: CASSVVVTGGEQYF; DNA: TGTGCCAGCAGCGTAGTAGTGACAGGGGGCGAGCAGTACTTC
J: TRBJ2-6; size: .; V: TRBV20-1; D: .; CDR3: CSARDRGTGANVLTF; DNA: TGCAGTGCTAGAGATCGGGGCACTGGGGCCAACGTCCTGACTTTC
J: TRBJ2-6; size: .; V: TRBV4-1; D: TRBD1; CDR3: CASSQAQDRGKGANVLTF; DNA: TGCGCCAGCAGCCAAGCCCAGGACAGGGGGAAAGGGGCCAACGTCCTGACTTTC
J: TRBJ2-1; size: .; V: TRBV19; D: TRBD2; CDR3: CASSVRLAPSVNEQFF; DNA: TGTGCCAGTAGTGTCCGACTAGCCCCCTCTGTCAATGAGCAGTTCTTC
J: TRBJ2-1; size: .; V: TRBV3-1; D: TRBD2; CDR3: CASSQDGRLAGSRNNEQFF; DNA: TGTGCCAGCAGCCAAGATGGGAGACTAGCGGGTAGCCGTAACAATGAGCAGTTCTTC
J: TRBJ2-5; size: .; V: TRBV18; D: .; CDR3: CASSPPDYQETQYF; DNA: TGTGCCAGCTCACCACCGGACTACCAAGAGACCCAGTACTTC
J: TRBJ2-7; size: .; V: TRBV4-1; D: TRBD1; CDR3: CASSQDMAPGQATYEQYF; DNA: TGCGCCAGCAGCCAAGATATGGCACCGGGACAGGCCACCTACGAGCAGTACTTC
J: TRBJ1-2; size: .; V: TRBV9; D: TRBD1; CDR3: CASSLDRGHGYTF; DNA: TGTGCCAGCAGCCTGGACAGGGGGCATGGCTACACCTTC
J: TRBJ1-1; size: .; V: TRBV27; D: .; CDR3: CASSLSDIGVTEAFF; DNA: TGTGCCAGCAGTTTATCGGACATTGGGGTCACTGAAGCTTTCTTT
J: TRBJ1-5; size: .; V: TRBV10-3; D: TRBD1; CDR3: CAISERGTGVNQPQHF; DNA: TGTGCCATCAGTGAAAGGGGGACAGGGGTCAATCAGCCCCAGCATTTT
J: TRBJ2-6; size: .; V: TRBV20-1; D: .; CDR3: CSARDQSSGANVLTF; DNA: TGCAGTGCTAGAGACCAGAGCTCTGGGGCCAACGTCCTGACTTTC
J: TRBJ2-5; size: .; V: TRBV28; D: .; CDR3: CASGRAGGAGTQYF; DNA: TGTGCCAGCGGTCGTGCTGGCGGAGCAGGGACCCAGTACTTC
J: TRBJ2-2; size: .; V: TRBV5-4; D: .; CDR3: CASSLDFGTSGELFF; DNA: TGTGCCAGCAGCTTGGATTTCGGGACATCCGGGGAGCTGTTTTTT
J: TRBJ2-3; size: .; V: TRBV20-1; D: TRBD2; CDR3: CSARDYGAGVGTQYF; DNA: TGCAGTGCTAGAGATTATGGAGCGGGAGTGGGTACGCAGTATTTT
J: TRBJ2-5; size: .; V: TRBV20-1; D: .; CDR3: CSARDPRSFQETQYF; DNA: TGCAGTGCTAGAGATCCAAGAAGCTTCCAAGAGACCCAGTACTTC
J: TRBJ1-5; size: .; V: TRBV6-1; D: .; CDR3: CASSEPGTPQHF; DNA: TGTGCCAGCAGTGAACCTGGCACTCCCCAGCATTTT
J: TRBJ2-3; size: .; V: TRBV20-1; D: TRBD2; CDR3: CSALTSGPTDTQYF; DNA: TGCAGTGCGCTCACTAGCGGGCCCACAGATACGCAGTATTTT
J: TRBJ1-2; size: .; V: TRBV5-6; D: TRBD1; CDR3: CASRNRDRGNYGYTF; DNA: TGTGCCAGCAGGAACCGGGACAGGGGTAACTATGGCTACACCTTC
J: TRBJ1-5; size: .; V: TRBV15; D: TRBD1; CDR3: CATSRDLTGQGFNQPQHF; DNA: TGTGCCACCAGCAGAGATCTAACGGGACAGGGCTTTAATCAGCCCCAGCATTTT
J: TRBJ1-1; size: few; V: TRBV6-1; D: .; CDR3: CASSDRGGNTEAFF; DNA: TGTGCCAGCAGTGATCGAGGGGGAAACACTGAAGCTTTCTTT
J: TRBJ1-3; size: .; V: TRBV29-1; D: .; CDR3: CSVDLGGTGNTIYF; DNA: TGCAGCGTTGACTTGGGGGGCACTGGAAACACCATATATTTT
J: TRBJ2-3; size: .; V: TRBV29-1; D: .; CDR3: CSVAGQVSTDTQYF; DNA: TGCAGCGTTGCGGGTCAGGTTAGCACAGATACGCAGTATTTT
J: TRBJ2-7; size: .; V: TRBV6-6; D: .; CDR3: CASSYNTPGSYEQYF; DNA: TGTGCCAGCAGTTACAACACCCCAGGGTCCTACGAGCAGTACTTC
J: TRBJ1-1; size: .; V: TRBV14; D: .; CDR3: CASSRGRGPEAFF; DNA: TGTGCCAGCAGCCGCGGTAGAGGCCCTGAAGCTTTCTTT
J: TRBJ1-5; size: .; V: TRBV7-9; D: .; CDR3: CASSSIGGNQPQHF; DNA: TGTGCCAGCAGCTCCATAGGGGGCAATCAGCCCCAGCATTTT
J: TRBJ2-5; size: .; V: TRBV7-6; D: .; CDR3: CASSFGQGPRETQYF; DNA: TGTGCCAGCAGCTTCGGGCAGGGGCCCCGAGAGACCCAGTACTTC
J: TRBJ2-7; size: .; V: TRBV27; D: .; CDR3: CASSPAGLPYEQYF; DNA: TGTGCCAGCAGTCCCGCCGGGTTACCCTACGAGCAGTACTTC
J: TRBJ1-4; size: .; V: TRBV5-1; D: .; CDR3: CASSRDGLNEKLFF; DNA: TGCGCCAGCAGCCGGGACGGACTTAATGAAAAACTGTTTTTT
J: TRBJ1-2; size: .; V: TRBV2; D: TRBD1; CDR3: CASRRQGAQIVGYTF; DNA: TGTGCCAGCAGGCGGCAGGGGGCGCAGATCGTTGGCTACACCTTC
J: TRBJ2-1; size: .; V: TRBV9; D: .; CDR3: CASSVDPAGVTYNEQFF; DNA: TGTGCCAGCAGCGTAGATCCAGCGGGCGTCACCTACAATGAGCAGTTCTTC
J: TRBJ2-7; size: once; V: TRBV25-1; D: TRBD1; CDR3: CASSASSKNKGQGLYEQYF; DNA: TGTGCCAGCAGTGCCTCATCAAAAAACAAAGGACAGGGACTCTACGAGCAGTACTTC
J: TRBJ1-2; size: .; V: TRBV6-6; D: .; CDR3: CASSYGGGGTYGYTF; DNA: TGTGCCAGCAGTTACGGTGGCGGGGGAACCTATGGCTACACCTTC
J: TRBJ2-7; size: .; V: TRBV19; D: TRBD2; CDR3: CASSIASGSDYEQYF; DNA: TGTGCCAGTAGTATCGCTAGCGGGAGTGACTACGAGCAGTACTTC
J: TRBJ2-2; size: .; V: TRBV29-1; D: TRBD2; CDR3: CSVDSGLQNTGELFF; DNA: TGCAGCGTTGATTCGGGACTACAGAACACCGGGGAGCTGTTTTTT
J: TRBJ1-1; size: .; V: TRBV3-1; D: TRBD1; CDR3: CASSQTRTGGNEAFF; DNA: TGTGCCAGCAGCCAAACAAGGACAGGGGGCAATGAAGCTTTCTTT
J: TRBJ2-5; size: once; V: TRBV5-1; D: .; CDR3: CASSPGPTTVRETQYF; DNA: TGCGCCAGCAGCCCCGGCCCCACGACAGTCCGAGAGACCCAGTACTTC
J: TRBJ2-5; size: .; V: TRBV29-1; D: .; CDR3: CSVEDRETQYF; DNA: TGCAGCGTTGAAGATCGAGAGACCCAGTACTTC
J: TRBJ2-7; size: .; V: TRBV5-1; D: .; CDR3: CASSFASLDEQYF; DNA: TGCGCCAGCAGCTTCGCCTCGCTCGACGAGCAGTACTTC
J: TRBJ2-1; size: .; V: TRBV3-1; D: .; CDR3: CASSLARERDNEQFF; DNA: TGTGCCAGCAGCCTAGCGAGGGAAAGAGACAATGAGCAGTTCTTC
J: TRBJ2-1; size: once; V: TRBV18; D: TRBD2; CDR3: CASSPGVAGNNEQFF; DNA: TGTGCCAGCTCACCAGGGGTAGCGGGGAACAATGAGCAGTTCTTC
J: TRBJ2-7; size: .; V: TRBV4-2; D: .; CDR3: CASSRGSKTASSYEQYF; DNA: TGTGCCAGCAGCCGCGGTTCCAAGACCGCGTCCTCCTACGAGCAGTACTTC
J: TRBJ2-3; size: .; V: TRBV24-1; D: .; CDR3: CATSEPGITDTQYF; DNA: TGTGCCACCAGTGAACCGGGGATCACAGATACGCAGTATTTT
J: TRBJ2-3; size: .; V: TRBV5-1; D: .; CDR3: CASSLAPSGFSGSQYF; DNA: TGCGCCAGCAGCTTGGCCCCTTCTGGGTTTTCGGGTTCGCAGTATTTT
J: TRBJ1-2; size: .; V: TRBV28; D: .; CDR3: CASSLEPYGYTF; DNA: TGTGCCAGCAGTTTGGAGCCCTATGGCTACACCTTC
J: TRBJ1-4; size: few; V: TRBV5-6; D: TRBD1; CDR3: CASSYTGATNEKLFF; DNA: TGTGCCAGCAGCTACACAGGGGCAACTAATGAAAAACTGTTTTTT